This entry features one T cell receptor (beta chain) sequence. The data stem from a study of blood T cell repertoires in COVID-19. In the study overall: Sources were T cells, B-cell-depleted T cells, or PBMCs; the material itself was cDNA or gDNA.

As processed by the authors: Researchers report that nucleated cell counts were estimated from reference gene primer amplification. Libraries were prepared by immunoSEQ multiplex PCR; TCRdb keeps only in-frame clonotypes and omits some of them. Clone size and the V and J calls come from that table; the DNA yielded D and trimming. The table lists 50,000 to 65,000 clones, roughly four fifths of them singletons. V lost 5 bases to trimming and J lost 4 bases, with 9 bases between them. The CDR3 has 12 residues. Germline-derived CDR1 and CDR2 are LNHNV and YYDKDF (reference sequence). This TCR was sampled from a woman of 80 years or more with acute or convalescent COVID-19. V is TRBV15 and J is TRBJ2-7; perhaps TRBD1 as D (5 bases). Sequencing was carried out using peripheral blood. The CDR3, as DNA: TGTGCCACCAGCGGCCAGGGTTACGAGCAGTACTTC. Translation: CATSGQGYEQYF.